A selection of T cell receptor beta chains follows, all from one sample in a study of blood T cells in healthy people across ages. MiXCR was run by TCRdb on the 5' RACE reads, yielding one entry per CDR3 protein. The sample contains under 2,000,000 distinct CDR3 sequences, roughly 52% of which appear only once. Source material: blood. These receptors all come from a woman between 40 and 55 years old in good health. CDR3s include the opening cysteine and the closing phenylalanine or tryptophan. Fields, in order: J gene, V gene, D gene, clone size, CDR3 DNA, CDR3 protein. The D gene is left open where the match is weak. Clone size is not always given. Where it is, it says once, few, many or a class for expanded clones.

TRBJ2-5,TRBV20-1,TRBD2,.,TGCAGTGCTAGAGACCCCCGACTAGCGGGGGACCAAGAGACCCAGTACTTC,CSARDPRLAGDQETQYF
TRBJ2-3,TRBV6-6,TRBD1,few,TGTGCCAGCGAGGGACAGGGGGAAGTAGATACGCAGTATTTT,CASEGQGEVDTQYF
TRBJ2-3,TRBV6-1,.,once,TGTGCCAGCAGAGAGACACTGCTCACAGATACGCAGTATTTT,CASRETLLTDTQYF
TRBJ2-1,TRBV20-1,TRBD1,few,TGCAGTGCTATCCGGACAGGGGCGGGTAGTGAGCAGTTCTTC,CSAIRTGAGSEQFF
TRBJ2-1,TRBV24-1,TRBD2,few,TGTGCCACCAGTGAGCCGGGACTAGCGGCCTACAATGAGCAGTTCTTC,CATSEPGLAAYNEQFF
TRBJ2-1,TRBV4-3,TRBD2,few,TGCGCCAGCAGCCTAGAACTAGCGCTTACTAGGGGTGAGCAGTTCTTC,CASSLELALTRGEQFF
TRBJ1-2,TRBV9,TRBD1,once,TGTGCCAGCAGCGTAGGTGGGACAGGGCTTAACTATGGCTACACCTTC,CASSVGGTGLNYGYTF
TRBJ2-1,TRBV15,.,.,TGTGCCACCAGCAGAGATGCCGTGGTCAGCTCCTACAATGAGCAGTTCTTC,CATSRDAVVSSYNEQFF
TRBJ2-7,TRBV20-1,.,many,TGCAGTGCTAGAGATCTCGAGCAGTACTTC,CSARDLEQYF
TRBJ2-1,TRBV29-1,.,few,TGCAGCGTTGACTCGCGGATTTACAATGAGCAGTTCTTC,CSVDSRIYNEQFF
TRBJ2-3,TRBV7-2,TRBD2,.,TGTGCCAGCAGCCCGGGCGGACTAGCGGGGGGGAGCTATACGCGGTATTTT,CASSPGGLAGGSYTRYF
TRBJ2-6,TRBV6-2/TRBV6-3,.,.,TGTGCCAGCCTACCCAGGGTCCTTATCTCTGGGGCCAACGTCCTGACTTTC,CASLPRVLISGANVLTF
TRBJ1-4,TRBV15,.,.,TGTGCCACCAGCAAAAGAGGAAGTAATGAAAAACTGTTTTTT,CATSKRGSNEKLFF
TRBJ2-5,TRBV6-5,.,few,TGTGCCAGCAGCCGACAGGTACGAGAGACCCAGTACTTC,CASSRQVRETQYF
TRBJ1-2,TRBV10-3,.,.,TGTGCCACCCGAAGGGCAGGGGAAGGCTATGGCTACACCTTC,CATRRAGEGYGYTF
TRBJ2-5,TRBV28,TRBD2,.,TGTGCCAGCAGAACACCGGGGACTAGCGGGTACCAAGAGACCCAGTACTTC,CASRTPGTSGYQETQYF
TRBJ1-4,TRBV29-1,.,.,TGCAGCGTCTTGCTGGACAAATCCGCCGGGCTACTGTTTTTT,CSVLLDKSAGLLFF
TRBJ2-5,TRBV9,.,.,TGTGCCAGCAGCGGGACTCGCGGAATCCAAGAGACCCAGTACTTC,CASSGTRGIQETQYF
TRBJ1-1,TRBV4-3,.,.,TGCGCCAGCAGCCAAGATACGACGGGGAATGAAGCTTTCTTT,CASSQDTTGNEAFF
TRBJ2-1,TRBV2,TRBD1,.,TGTGCCAGCAGTACAGGGGAAACCATATACAATGAGCAGTTCTTC,CASSTGETIYNEQFF
TRBJ1-2,TRBV7-2,.,once,TGTGCCAGCAGCACCTCCAAAGGGAACTATGGCTACACCTTC,CASSTSKGNYGYTF
TRBJ2-1,TRBV20-1,TRBD2,few,TGCAGTGCTAGTCTCCCCAGGCGGGGGGGTGAGCAGTTCTTC,CSASLPRRGGEQFF
TRBJ1-2,TRBV28,.,.,TGTGCCAGCGGGCCATTAGGAGTAAAAGGCTACACCTTC,CASGPLGVKGYTF
TRBJ2-5,TRBV20-1,.,few,TGCAGTGCCAACAGGGTTGAGACCCAGTACTTC,CSANRVETQYF
TRBJ1-1,TRBV11-2,.,.,TGTGCCAGCAGCTTGACAACTGAAGCTTTCTTT,CASSLTTEAFF
TRBJ2-7,TRBV6-1,.,.,TGTGCCAGCAACGAGTACTACGAGCAGTACTTC,CASNEYYEQYF
TRBJ1-6,TRBV3-1,.,.,TGTGCCAGCAGCCAGCTCGGACAGACGGGGAGATCACCCCTCCACTTT,CASSQLGQTGRSPLHF
TRBJ2-2,TRBV12-3/TRBV12-4,TRBD1,.,TGTGCCAGCAGTTTAGAACAGGGGCTGTCCGGGGAGCTGTTTTTT,CASSLEQGLSGELFF
TRBJ2-5,TRBV7-2,TRBD2,.,TGTGCCAGCAGCCGGACTAGCGGGGAGTGGAATGAGCAGTACTTC,CASSRTSGEWNEQYF
TRBJ2-3,TRBV12-3/TRBV12-4,TRBD2,.,TGTGCCAGCAGTTTAGTGGGGGGGAAGAGCACAGATACGCAGTATTTT,CASSLVGGKSTDTQYF
TRBJ2-1,TRBV27,.,.,TGTGCCAGCAGTTTAAGCGGTTTCTACAATGAGCAGTTCTTC,CASSLSGFYNEQFF
TRBJ2-7,TRBV3-1,TRBD2,.,TGTGCCAGCAGCCAAGAGTTCAACTGGCGGGAGTACGAGCAGTACTTC,CASSQEFNWREYEQYF
TRBJ2-7,TRBV6-2/TRBV6-3,.,few,TGTGCCAGCAGTTACTCTTCGGGGTTGCTGCTGGACGAGCAGTACTTC,CASSYSSGLLLDEQYF
TRBJ1-5,TRBV20-1,.,.,TGCAGTGCTAGTTCGGGATTTGGTAATCAGCCCCAGCATTTT,CSASSGFGNQPQHF
TRBJ2-3,TRBV20-1,.,.,TGCAGTGCTAGAGAACGGGACACAGATACGCAGTATTTT,CSARERDTDTQYF
TRBJ2-1,TRBV5-1,.,.,TGCGCCAGCAGCTTTGGGACTGAAAAAAGAGAGCAGTTCTTC,CASSFGTEKREQFF
TRBJ2-6,TRBV6-1,TRBD2,.,TGTGCCAGCACTCCCGGGACTAGGGCGGTTCTTGGGGCCAACGTCCTGACTTTC,CASTPGTRAVLGANVLTF